The entry below gives a single T cell receptor beta chain sequence along with its context. These data come from a study of blood T cell repertoires in COVID-19. Study at large: Samples came from the United States, Italy and Spain, spanning acute and convalescent COVID-19. T cells, B-cell-depleted T cells, or PBMCs provided the cDNA or gDNA that served as material.

Germline V CDR1 and CDR2: SGHAT, FQNNGV. This CDR3 has 13 amino acids. V lost 3 bases to trimming and J lost 1 base, with 6 bases between them. Per the authors' pipeline: Estimates of nucleated cell counts were drawn from the amplification of reference gene primers. TCRdb keeps only in-frame clones here, not all; method: immunoSEQ multiplex PCR. From that table come the V and J calls and clone size; the DNA was used to work out D and trimming. The sample gives 130,000 or so clones, more than 70% of which show up once; over 7% is in the top ten. This chain joins TRBV11-2 and TRBJ1-1; no clear D gene. This sequence originates from a human donor in a cohort sampled during active COVID-19. The specimen sequenced was peripheral blood. The CDR3 nucleotides are TGTGCCAGCAGCTTGAAGCCGAACACTGAAGCTTTCTTT. Translation: CASSLKPNTEAFF.